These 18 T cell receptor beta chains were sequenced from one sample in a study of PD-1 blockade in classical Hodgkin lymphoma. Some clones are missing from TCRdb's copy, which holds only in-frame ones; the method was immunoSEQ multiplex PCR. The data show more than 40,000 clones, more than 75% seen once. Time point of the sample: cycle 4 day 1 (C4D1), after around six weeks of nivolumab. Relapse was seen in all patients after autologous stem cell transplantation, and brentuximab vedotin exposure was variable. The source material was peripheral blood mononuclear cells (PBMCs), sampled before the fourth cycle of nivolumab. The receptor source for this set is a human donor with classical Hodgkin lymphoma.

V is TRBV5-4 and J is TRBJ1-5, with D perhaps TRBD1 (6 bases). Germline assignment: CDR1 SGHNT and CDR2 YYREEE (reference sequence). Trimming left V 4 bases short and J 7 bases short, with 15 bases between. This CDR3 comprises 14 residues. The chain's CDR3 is CASSREGGTQPQHF. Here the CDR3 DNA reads TGTGCCAGCAGCCGAGAGGGGGGTACGCAGCCCCAGCATTTT.

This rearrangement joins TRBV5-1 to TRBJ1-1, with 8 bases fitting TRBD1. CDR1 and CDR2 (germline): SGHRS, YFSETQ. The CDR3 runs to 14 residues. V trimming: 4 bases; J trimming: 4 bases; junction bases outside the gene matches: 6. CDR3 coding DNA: TGCGCCAGCAGCGATCAGGGGGCAGTCACTGAAGCTTTCTTT. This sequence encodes CASSDQGAVTEAFF.

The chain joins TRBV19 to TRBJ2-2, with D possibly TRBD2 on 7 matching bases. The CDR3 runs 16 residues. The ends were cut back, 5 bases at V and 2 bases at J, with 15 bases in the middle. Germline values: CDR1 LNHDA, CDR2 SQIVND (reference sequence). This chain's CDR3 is CASSRGGGANTGELFF. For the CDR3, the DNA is TGTGCCAGTAGTCGAGGTGGGGGGGCCAACACCGGGGAGCTGTTTTTT.

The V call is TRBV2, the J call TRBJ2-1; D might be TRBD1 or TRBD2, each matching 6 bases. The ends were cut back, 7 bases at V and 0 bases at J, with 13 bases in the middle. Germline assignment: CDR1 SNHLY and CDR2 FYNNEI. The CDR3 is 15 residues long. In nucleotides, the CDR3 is TGTGCCAGCACCGAGGGGGGAAGCTCCTACAATGAGCAGTTCTTC. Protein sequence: CASTEGGSSYNEQFF.

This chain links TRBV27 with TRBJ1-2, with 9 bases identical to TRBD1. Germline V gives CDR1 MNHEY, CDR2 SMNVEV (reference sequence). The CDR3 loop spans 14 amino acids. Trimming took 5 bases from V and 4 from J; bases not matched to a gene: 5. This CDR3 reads CASSDGQGLYGYTF. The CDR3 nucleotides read TGTGCCAGCAGTGACGGACAGGGGCTCTATGGCTACACCTTC.

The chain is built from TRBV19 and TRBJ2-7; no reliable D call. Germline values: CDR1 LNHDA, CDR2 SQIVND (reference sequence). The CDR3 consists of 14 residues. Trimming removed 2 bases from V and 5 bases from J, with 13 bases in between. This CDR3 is CASSISGLSNEQYF. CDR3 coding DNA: TGTGCCAGTAGTATATCCGGGTTAAGCAACGAGCAGTACTTC.

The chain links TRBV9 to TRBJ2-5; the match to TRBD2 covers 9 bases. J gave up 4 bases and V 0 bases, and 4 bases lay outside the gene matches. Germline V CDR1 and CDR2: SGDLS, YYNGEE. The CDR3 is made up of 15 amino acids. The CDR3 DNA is TGTGCCAGCAGCGTAGGGTCACTAGCGGGAGAGACCCAGTACTTC. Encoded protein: CASSVGSLAGETQYF.

CDR3 in DNA: TGTGCCTGGAGTGAATCAACCCACTATGGCTACACCTTC. Protein product: CAWSESTHYGYTF. The gene calls are TRBV30 and TRBJ1-2; no definite D call. CDR3 length: 13 amino acids. Germline values: CDR1 GTSNPN, CDR2 SVGIG (reference sequence). Trimming left V 1 base short and J 3 bases short, with 9 bases between.

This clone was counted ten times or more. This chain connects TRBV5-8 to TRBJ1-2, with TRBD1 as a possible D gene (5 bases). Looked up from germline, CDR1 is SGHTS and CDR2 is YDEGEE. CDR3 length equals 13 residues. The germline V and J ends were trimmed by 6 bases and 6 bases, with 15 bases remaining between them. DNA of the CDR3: TGTGCCAGCACCCCGTGGGGGATCGATGGCTACACCTTC. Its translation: CASTPWGIDGYTF.

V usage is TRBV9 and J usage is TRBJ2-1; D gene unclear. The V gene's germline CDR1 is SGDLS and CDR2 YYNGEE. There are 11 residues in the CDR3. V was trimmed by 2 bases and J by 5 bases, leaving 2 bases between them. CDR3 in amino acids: CASSVDNEQFF. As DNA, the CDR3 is TGTGCCAGCAGCGTCGACAATGAGCAGTTCTTC.

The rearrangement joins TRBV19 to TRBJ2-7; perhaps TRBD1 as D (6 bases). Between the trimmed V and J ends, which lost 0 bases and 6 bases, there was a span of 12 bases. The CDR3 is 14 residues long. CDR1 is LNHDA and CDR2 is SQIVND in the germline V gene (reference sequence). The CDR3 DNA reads TGTGCCAGTAGTATAGACCCGACAGGAGGCGAGCAGTACTTC. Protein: CASSIDPTGGEQYF.

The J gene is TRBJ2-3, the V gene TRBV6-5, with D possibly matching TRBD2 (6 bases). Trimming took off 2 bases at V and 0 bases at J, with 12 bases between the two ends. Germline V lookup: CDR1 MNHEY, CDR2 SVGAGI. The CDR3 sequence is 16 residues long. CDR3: CASSYKSAGSTDTQYF. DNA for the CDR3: TGTGCCAGCAGTTACAAAAGCGCGGGGAGCACAGATACGCAGTATTTT.

In DNA, the CDR3 is TGTGCCAGCTCACCGGACAGCTATGGCTACACCTTC. This encodes CASSPDSYGYTF. J is TRBJ1-2 and V is TRBV18, with D possibly being TRBD1 (6 bases). CDR1 is KGHSH and CDR2 is LQKENI in the germline V gene. CDR3 length: 12 residues. The V end lost 3 bases, the J end lost 4 bases, and 6 bases lay between the germline ends.

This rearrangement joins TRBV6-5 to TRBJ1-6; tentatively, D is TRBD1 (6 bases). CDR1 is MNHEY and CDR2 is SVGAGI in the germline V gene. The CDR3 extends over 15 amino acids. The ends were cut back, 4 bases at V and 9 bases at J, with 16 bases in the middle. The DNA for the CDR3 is TGTGCCAGCAGTTTCGCTTTAGGGGGGACTTCACCCCTCCACTTT. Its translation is CASSFALGGTSPLHF.

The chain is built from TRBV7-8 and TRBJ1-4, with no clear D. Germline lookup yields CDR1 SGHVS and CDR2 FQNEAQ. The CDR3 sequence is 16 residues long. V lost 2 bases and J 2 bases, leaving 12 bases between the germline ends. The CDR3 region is CASSLKSPNTNEKLFF. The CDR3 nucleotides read TGTGCCAGCAGCTTAAAGTCCCCGAATACTAATGAAAAACTGTTTTTT.

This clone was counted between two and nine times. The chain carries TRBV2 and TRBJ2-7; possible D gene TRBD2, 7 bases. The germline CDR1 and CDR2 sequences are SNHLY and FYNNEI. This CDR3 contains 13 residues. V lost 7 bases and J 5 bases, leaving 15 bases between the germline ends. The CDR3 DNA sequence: TGTGCCAGCAAAATGCGCGGGGGCGACGAGCAGTACTTC. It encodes CASKMRGGDEQYF.

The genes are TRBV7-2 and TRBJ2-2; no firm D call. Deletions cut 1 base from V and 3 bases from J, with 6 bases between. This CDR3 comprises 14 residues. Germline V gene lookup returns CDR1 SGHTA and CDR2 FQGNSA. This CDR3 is CASSLDTYTGELFF. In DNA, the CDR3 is TGTGCCAGCAGCTTAGACACTTACACCGGGGAGCTGTTTTTT.

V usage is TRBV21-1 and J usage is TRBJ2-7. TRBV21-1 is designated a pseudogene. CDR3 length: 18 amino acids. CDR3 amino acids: CASSKSLMGGLPPHEQYF. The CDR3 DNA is TGTGCCAGCAGCAAATCTTTAATGGGGGGCTTGCCCCCCCACGAGCAGTACTTC.